Each of the 13 T cell receptor beta chains below was sequenced from the same sample in a study of cytomegalovirus exposure and HLA in healthy donors listed by TCRdb under 2017. Receptor libraries were prepared by the immunoSEQ multiplex PCR assay. For the multiplex PCR, a mixture combining 60 forward primers for TCR Vbeta segments and 13 reverse primers for TCR Jbeta segments was used. Entries here come from immuneACCESS through TCRdb and include only in-frame sequences with V and J called. Some clones fail to appear in such tables; in the studies checked, an unresolved V gene covers under half of the shortfall, and the cause of the remainder is unknown. The sample records roughly 110,000 clones, around 75% of which are singletons. The ten top clones hold around 0.9% of the sample. Input material: PBMCs. These TCRs come from a woman in her twenties or thirties in good health and CMV-seronegative.

V usage is TRBV9 and J usage is TRBJ2-4, with D maybe TRBD1 (5 bases). Trimming left V 0 bases short and J 10 bases short, with 14 bases between. This CDR3 region has 14 residues. Germline CDR1 SGDLS, CDR2 YYNGEE. CDR3 DNA sequence: TGTGCCAGCAGCGTAGGCCCCAGGGCCCCTATTCAGTACTTC. Protein product: CASSVGPRAPIQYF.

This clone has only one observation. The chain links TRBV19 to TRBJ2-7, with 9 bases aligning to TRBD1. CDR1 and CDR2 (germline): LNHDA, SQIVND (reference sequence). The trim removed 5 bases at V and 4 bases at J, leaving 6 bases unmatched. The CDR3 sequence is 14 residues long. CDR3 nucleotide sequence: TGTGCCAGTAGTGTGGCGACAGGGGGATACGAGCAGTACTTC. Residues: CASSVATGGYEQYF.

This clone turned up a few times. This chain links TRBV7-9 with TRBJ1-2; D may be TRBD1 (5 bases). The CDR3 is 15 residues long. Germline V gene data show CDR1 as SEHNR and CDR2 as FQNEAQ (reference sequence). Trimming stripped 8 bases from V and 3 bases from J, with 19 bases between. CDR3 bases: TGTGCCAGCGGTCTAGGGGCCTCGATGTACTATGGCTACACCTTC. This encodes CASGLGASMYYGYTF.

This chain uses TRBV5-1 with TRBJ2-2; 9 bases fit TRBD1. The germline V gene encodes CDR1 SGHRS and CDR2 YFSETQ. The CDR3 totals 20 residues. Trimming took 4 bases from V and 5 from J; bases not matched to a gene: 21. This CDR3 reads CASSTRPGQGASTETGELFF. The DNA for the CDR3 is TGCGCCAGCAGCACTCGCCCGGGACAGGGAGCATCGACTGAGACCGGGGAGCTGTTTTTT.

This clone was counted a few times. The genes are TRBV7-8 and TRBJ1-5; a weak D match, TRBD1 (5 bases). Trimming shortened V by 2 bases and J by 4 bases, and 12 bases separated the two germline ends. The CDR3 totals 15 residues. CDR1 is SGHVS, CDR2 FQNEAQ, per germline. This chain's CDR3 is CASSLNQGVNQPQHF. CDR3 in DNA: TGTGCCAGCAGCTTAAATCAGGGTGTGAATCAGCCCCAGCATTTT.

The J gene is TRBJ2-3, the V gene TRBV9; TRBD1 matches 7 bases. Unmatched junction bases numbered 9, after V lost 4 bases and J lost 7 bases. The CDR3 has 14 amino acids. Per germline, CDR1 SGDLS and CDR2 YYNGEE. Written as DNA, the CDR3 is TGTGCCAGCAGCCTCACCGGGACAGAATATACGCAGTATTTT. Translating it yields CASSLTGTEYTQYF.

This clone was recorded a few times. The chain couples TRBV6-5 to TRBJ2-7; 7 nucleotides match TRBD2. Trimming took 6 bases from V and 6 from J; bases not matched to a gene: 11. Germline CDR1 is MNHEY and CDR2 is SVGAGI. The CDR3 extends over 14 amino acids. The CDR3 spells CASSRGTGEGEQYF. For the CDR3, the DNA is TGTGCCAGCAGCCGCGGGACCGGGGAGGGCGAGCAGTACTTC.

This clone was counted a single time. This chain connects TRBV5-4 to TRBJ1-1, with D possibly being TRBD1 (6 bases). Germline V gives CDR1 SGHNT, CDR2 YYREEE (reference sequence). Trimming removed 2 bases from V and 0 bases from J, with 14 bases in between. This CDR3 region has 16 residues. The CDR3: CASSLETGGVNTEAFF. The CDR3 region has the DNA TGTGCCAGCAGCTTAGAGACAGGCGGTGTGAACACTGAAGCTTTCTTT.

V and J are TRBV7-2 and TRBJ2-1; 7 bases agree with TRBD2. This CDR3 contains 17 residues. The junction had 7 bases not matched to a gene; V was cut back by 0 bases and J by 2 bases. The germline gives CDR1 SGHTA, CDR2 FQGNSA. Here the CDR3 DNA reads TGTGCCAGCAGCTTAGCCTGGCTAGCGGTTGCCTACAATGAGCAGTTCTTC. Translated: CASSLAWLAVAYNEQFF.

This rearrangement joins TRBV4-1 to TRBJ2-6; D is unclear. V was clipped by 4 bases and J by 0 bases, with 13 bases between them. This CDR3 has 17 residues. Germline-derived CDR1 and CDR2 are MGHRA and YSYEKL. CDR3 DNA sequence: TGCGCCAGCAGCCCCCTCGAGAGGAGCTCTGGGGCCAACGTCCTGACTTTC. Amino acid sequence: CASSPLERSSGANVLTF.

The chain couples TRBV28 to TRBJ2-4, with a possible D match to TRBD1 (6 bases). CDR3 size: 15 residues. V lost 3 bases, J lost 1 base, and 10 bases lay in between. Germline lookup yields CDR1 MDHEN and CDR2 SYDVKM. The DNA of the CDR3 is TGTGCCAGCAGTTTCAGGGGTTCTGCCAAAAACATTCAGTACTTC. Translated: CASSFRGSAKNIQYF.

V gene TRBV5-6 combines with J gene TRBJ1-6, with D perhaps matching TRBD1 (6 bases). The germline V and J ends were trimmed by 0 bases and 11 bases, with 15 bases remaining between them. CDR3 length equals 15 residues. Germline V CDR1 and CDR2: SGHDT, YYEEEE. The DNA for the CDR3 is TGTGCCAGCAGCTTGGCCGGGACAACCAATCCACCCCTCCACTTT. The encoded protein is CASSLAGTTNPPLHF.

This clone was detected only a few times. The chain has TRBV30 and TRBJ1-2; 7 bases agree with TRBD1. Germline CDR1 GTSNPN, CDR2 SVGIG (reference sequence). J was trimmed by 8 bases and V by 3 bases; bases with no gene match: 9. The CDR3 covers 13 residues. This CDR3 reads CAWRATGLGGYTF. The CDR3 region has the DNA TGTGCCTGGAGGGCGACAGGGCTCGGCGGCTACACCTTC.